Following are 11 T cell receptor beta chains from one sample sequenced in a study of cytomegalovirus exposure and HLA in healthy donors. With 60 Vbeta and 13 Jbeta primers, the PCR was carried out. Some clones are missing from TCRdb's copy, which holds only in-frame ones; the method was immunoSEQ multiplex PCR. Seen here are 70,000 to 90,000 clones, more than 50% observed once, and the top ten hold 15%. The source material was PBMCs. The receptors derive from a middle-aged woman in good health and CMV-seropositive.

This clone was counted once. This chain links TRBV11-2 with TRBJ2-7, with 7 bases lining up with TRBD2. The CDR3 extends over 14 amino acids. From germline, CDR1 is SGHAT and CDR2 FQNNGV. Unmatched junction bases numbered 10, after V lost 5 bases and J lost 6 bases. CDR3 nucleotides: TGTGCCAGCAGCCGAACCAGGGTAGCGGGCGAGCAGTACTTC. Translated, it gives CASSRTRVAGEQYF.

The CDR3 loop is CASSSSGAQETQYF. The CDR3 nucleotides are TGTGCCAGCAGTTCTAGCGGAGCCCAAGAGACCCAGTACTTC. The chain carries TRBV6-5 and TRBJ2-5, with 7 bases aligning to TRBD2. J gave up 1 base and V 4 bases, and 3 bases lay outside the gene matches. This CDR3 spans 14 amino acids. Per the germline V gene, CDR1 is MNHEY and CDR2 is SVGAGI.

The chain combines TRBV29-1 with TRBJ1-2; D is possibly TRBD1 (6 bases). The ends were cut back, 7 bases at V and 2 bases at J, with 14 bases in the middle. CDR3 length equals 13 residues. Germline CDR1 and CDR2: SQVTM and ANQGSEA. In nucleotides, the CDR3 is TGCAGCGGAAGACAGGATACGAACTATGGCTACACCTTC. Protein sequence: CSGRQDTNYGYTF. Full variable domain (outside the CDR3, taken from reference TRBV29-1 and TRBJ1-2): SAVISQKPSRDICQRGTSLTIQCQVDSQVTMMFWYRQQPGQSLTLIATANQGSEATYESGFVIDKFPISRPNLTFSTLTVSNMSPEDSSIYLCSGRQDTNYGYTFGSGTRLTVV.

This clone was seen only a few times. This chain connects TRBV18 to TRBJ2-7; no clear D gene. Trimming took off 3 bases at V and 0 bases at J, with 18 bases between the two ends. CDR3 length: 17 amino acids. Germline CDR1 KGHSH, CDR2 LQKENI. The CDR3 nucleotides are TGTGCCAGCTCACCTTCCTCTTTCTACAGTAACTCCTACGAGCAGTACTTC. Residues: CASSPSSFYSNSYEQYF. Combining the CDR3 with reference TRBV18 and TRBJ2-7 gives the whole variable domain NAGVMQNPRHLVRRRGQEARLRCSPMKGHSHVYWYRQLPEEGLKFMVYLQKENIIDESGMPKERFSAEFPKEGPSILRIQQVVRGDSAAYFCASSPSSFYSNSYEQYFGPGTRLTVT.

V and J are TRBV5-4 and TRBJ2-7; TRBD1 agrees at 9 bases. This CDR3 comprises 15 residues. Unmatched junction bases numbered 4, after V lost 0 bases and J lost 3 bases. Germline V CDR1 and CDR2: SGHNT, YYREEE (reference sequence). CDR3 coding DNA: TGTGCCAGCAGCTTGGGGGGACAGGGTGACTACGAGCAGTACTTC. Protein sequence: CASSLGGQGDYEQYF. Looking up the rest from reference TRBV5-4 and TRBJ2-7 gives the full variable domain: ETGVTQSPTHLIKTRGQQVTLRCSSQSGHNTVSWYQQALGQGPQFIFQYYREEENGRGNFPPRFSGLQFPNYSSELNVNALELDDSALYLCASSLGGQGDYEQYFGPGTRLTVT.

DNA of the CDR3: TGTGCCAGCAGCGTAGGGGAGGCCACCTTCTACGAGCAGTACTTC. Amino acids: CASSVGEATFYEQYF. The chain links TRBV9 to TRBJ2-7; a weak D match, TRBD2 (6 bases). V was pared by 0 bases and J by 3 bases, with 13 bases between. Germline values: CDR1 SGDLS, CDR2 YYNGEE. This CDR3 is built from 15 residues.

V is TRBV5-1 and J is TRBJ2-1; 8 nucleotides match TRBD2. The CDR3 extends over 13 amino acids. Germline CDR1 and CDR2: SGHRS and YFSETQ. The V segment lost 0 bases and the J segment 7 bases; nucleotides outside the gene matches: 0. CDR3 amino acids: CASSLGLANEQFF. Written as DNA, the CDR3 is TGCGCCAGCAGCTTGGGACTAGCGAATGAGCAGTTCTTC.

This clone occurred a few times. The chain is built from TRBV15 and TRBJ2-3; weak D call: TRBD1 (6 bases). Trimming took 0 bases from V and 0 from J, leaving 7 bases between them. CDR3 length: 15 amino acids. Germline values: CDR1 LNHNV, CDR2 YYDKDF (reference sequence). The DNA for the CDR3 is TGTGCCACCAGCAGAGAGGACAGAAGCACAGATACGCAGTATTTT. Protein: CATSREDRSTDTQYF.

The J gene is TRBJ2-3, the V gene TRBV28, with D maybe TRBD1 (5 bases). The CDR3 totals 15 residues. V dropped 0 bases and J dropped 1 base, with 8 bases sitting between them. Looked up from germline, CDR1 is MDHEN and CDR2 is SYDVKM. This CDR3 is CASSLWDIGTDTQYF. DNA of the CDR3: TGTGCCAGCAGTTTATGGGACATAGGCACAGATACGCAGTATTTT.

This rearrangement joins TRBV30 to TRBJ1-5; 8 bases align to TRBD1. There are 13 residues in the CDR3. Per germline, CDR1 GTSNPN and CDR2 SVGIG (reference sequence). V lost 1 base to trimming and J lost 6 bases; unmatched junction nucleotides: 2. The CDR3 protein is CAWSGTGPQPQHF. CDR3 nucleotides: TGTGCCTGGAGTGGGACAGGGCCTCAGCCCCAGCATTTT.

With respect to this clone: Other DNA sequences within the sample encode an identical CDR3. The V call is TRBV19, the J call TRBJ2-1, with 10 positions matching TRBD1. Looked up from germline, CDR1 is LNHDA and CDR2 is SQIVND (reference sequence). After removal of 1 base from V and 4 bases from J, the junction contained 1 base not matched to a gene. The CDR3 runs to 15 residues. The CDR3 spells CASSIGTGGYNEQFF. The CDR3 bases are TGTGCCAGTAGTATAGGGACAGGGGGTTACAATGAGCAGTTCTTC.